This TCR beta chain is from a study of human T cells and chemical hapten exposure. On the study more broadly: Investigators sensitized 2 cm by 2 cm of upper inner arm skin with 2% DPC.

Time point indicated: pre-sensitization, week 0. Documented treatment: therapeutic diphenylcyclopropenone sensitization with weekly scalp DPC. Study-wide results and limits: DPC sensitization produced no change in TCRs with frequency above 1 in 1000. Large CDR3 similarity clusters arose significantly more often from expanded TCRs than from controls.

This clonotype was recorded once. Its antigen is unknown. TCRdb re-derived calls from the RACE reads in MiXCR, one entry per CDR3 protein. The table shows 35,000 to 45,000 distinct CDR3 sequences, with roughly an eighth occurring only once. The sample here was whole blood, taken in connection with sensitization to the hapten diphenylcyclopropenone (DPC). The TCR comes from a woman aged 25 to 39 with alopecia areata. Some clones in this sample may be carry-over from other donors' samples.

CDR3 region: CASTTTSRTPNYGYTF. In DNA, the CDR3 is TGTGCCAGCACCACCACCTCCAGGACACCTAACTATGGCTACACCTTC. This sequence joins TRBV21-1 and TRBJ1-2; the table assigns TRBD1, which was not confirmed against the DNA. TRBV21-1 is flagged as a pseudogene. The CDR3 totals 16 residues.